This T cell receptor beta chain was sequenced in a study of shared clonotypes between healthy human individuals. Measured with immunoSEQ multiplex PCR; TCRdb has only the in-frame clones, and not every one. The sample holds around 1.4 million clones, approximately 98.5% seen once. Turning to this clone: Its target is unknown.

Study-wide results and caveats: A small donor pool kept down the genetic and exposure-history diversity that was represented. Rarefaction revealed incomplete sorted-subset sequencing despite large depth. Sharing across four donors was highest in naive CD4 (around 5%) and lowest in memory CD8 (around 0.4%).

This clonotype was sampled from a man aged 30-40 years in good health. The material sequenced was naive CD4+ T cells sorted from blood. Documented subset: CD45RA+ positively selected.

The CDR3 coding sequence is TGCGCCAGCAGTGAGGGCCCAGGGCCCCAGCATTTT. Translating it yields CASSEGPGPQHF. The chain uses TRBV10-1 and TRBJ1-5; D is undetermined. This CDR3 spans 12 amino acids. The V gene lost 2 bases and the J gene lost 9 bases, with 8 bases spanning the gap. From germline, CDR1 is WNHNN and CDR2 SYGVQD (reference sequence).